This T cell receptor beta chain was profiled in a study of vaccination and CD4 T cells after COVID-19. Overall study context: Diagnosis preceded the drawing of post-COVID samples by a median around 95 days (range 35 to 161).

Study outcomes and limitations: Of the reactive clones in convalescent patients, a median around 83% showed up only post-vaccination.

The CDR3 covers 17 residues. The germline gives CDR1 MNHNS, CDR2 SASEGT. J lost 5 bases, V lost 5 bases, and 8 bases had no gene match. As regards this clonotype: The antigen remains undetermined.

Sequenced with the Oncomine TCR Beta short-read assay was DNA taken from cultured CD4+ T cells. Genomic DNA extraction was carried out from cultured CD4+ T cells. TCRdb used MiXCR to reprocess the PCR reads, holding one entry per CDR3 protein. The table has about 10,000 distinct CDR3 sequences, roughly 26% seen once; the top ten hold 23%. Treatment described: 10-day PBMC culture with coronavirus spike peptide pools or control peptides (ViraFEST assay). ViraFEST grew antigen-specific T cells using peptide pools, then sequenced TCRs. The chain employs TRBV6-1 and TRBJ2-5, with 16 positions matching TRBD2. The TCR was taken from a human donor with COVID-19. What was sequenced was cultured CD4+ T cells from blood. The CDR3 DNA follows: TGTGCCAGCAGTAGGCCGGGACTAGCGGGGGGGCGGGAGACCCAGTACTTC. It yields the protein CASSRPGLAGGRETQYF.